This TCR beta chain was sequenced for a study of CXCR3-negative and CXCR3-positive naive CD8 T cells. Study outcomes and limitations: Against CXCR3-negative naive cells, CXCR3-positive naive cells showed more hydrophobic TRB CDR3s.

This CDR3 is built from 14 residues. The V gene's germline CDR1 is SGHTA and CDR2 FQGTGA. 5' RACE with UMI labels generated the TRB cDNA libraries. TCRdb reprocessed the 5' RACE reads; each CDR3 protein has one entry and no DNA is given. The sample data list roughly 130,000 distinct CDR3 sequences. Concerning this clonotype: What it binds is unknown.

Material for sequencing was naive CXCR3+ CD8+ T cells from blood. Subset indicated: CD45RO-CCR7+CD27+CD95- naive CD8+ T cells expressing CXCR3 (TNR3+). This receptor was taken from a human donor in good health. Some clones in this sample may be carry-over from other donors' samples. The V gene is TRBV7-3, the J gene TRBJ1-1; TCRdb's D call, TRBD1, is unchecked because there is no DNA. CDR3 loop: CASSPDGANTEAFF.